One and the same sample provided the 15 T cell receptor beta chains below, sequenced in a study of blood T cell repertoires in COVID-19. Method: immunoSEQ multiplex PCR; TCRdb's copy keeps in-frame clones and lacks some. The sample has about 190,000 clones; about 86% are singletons. Source material: peripheral blood. The receptors originated from a man in his thirties or forties with active or convalescent COVID-19.

J is TRBJ2-7 and V is TRBV24-1; 10 bases map to TRBD1. The CDR3 contains 17 residues. Germline trimming cut 10 bases from V and 2 bases from J; bases unmatched to any gene: 16. Germline V gene sequence: CDR1 KGHDR, CDR2 SFDVKD. CDR3: CATSPGQGGFSTYEQYF. The CDR3 bases are TGTGCCACATCCCCCGGACAGGGGGGTTTTTCGACCTACGAGCAGTACTTC.

The gene calls are TRBV12-3 or TRBV12-4 and TRBJ2-1; D ambiguous. Trimming removed 4 bases at V and 1 base at J, with 5 bases between. CDR3 length equals 13 residues. This CDR3 reads CASSSTSYNEQFF. The CDR3 coding sequence is TGTGCCAGCAGTTCTACTTCCTACAATGAGCAGTTCTTC.

The chain couples TRBV6-5 to TRBJ1-2; 7 positions agree with TRBD1. The CDR3 has 14 residues. CDR1 and CDR2 (germline): MNHEY, SVGAGI. The V and J ends lost 5 bases and 4 bases, in that order; junction bases with no gene match: 7. The CDR3 region is CASSQRQGIYGYTF. CDR3 nucleotides: TGTGCCAGCAGTCAACGACAGGGTATCTATGGCTACACCTTC.

The V call is TRBV4-1, the J call TRBJ1-6, with TRBD1 identical over 7 bases. The junction had 11 bases not matched to a gene; V was cut back by 3 bases and J by 0 bases. Germline assignment: CDR1 MGHRA and CDR2 YSYEKL. This CDR3 spans 19 amino acids. CDR3: CASSQEAAGQSSYNSPLHF. CDR3 coding DNA: TGCGCCAGCAGCCAGGAGGCCGCGGGACAGAGCTCCTATAATTCACCCCTCCACTTT.

This chain links TRBV2 with TRBJ2-7; 7 nucleotides match TRBD1. After removal of 1 base from V and 6 bases from J, the junction contained 15 bases not matched to a gene. The CDR3 loop spans 17 amino acids. The germline V gene has CDR1 SNHLY and CDR2 FYNNEI. CDR3 region: CASSEGSSRTGHGEQYV. CDR3 sequence (DNA): TGTGCCAGCAGTGAAGGTAGTTCCAGGACAGGTCATGGCGAGCAGTACGTC.

The chain couples TRBV7-2 to TRBJ2-7, with TRBD2 matching 10 bases. V dropped 0 bases and J dropped 2; count of bases not matched to a gene: 10. Germline CDR1 reads SGHTA; CDR2 reads FQGNSA. The CDR3 is 18 amino acids. CDR3 amino acids: CASSLAHVLAGAPYEQYF. The CDR3 coding sequence is TGTGCCAGCAGCTTAGCTCACGTTCTAGCGGGAGCCCCCTACGAGCAGTACTTC.

This rearrangement joins TRBV29-1 to TRBJ1-5, with 7 positions matching TRBD1. This CDR3 spans 14 amino acids. Losses at the gene ends were 2 bases for V and 7 bases for J; bases not matched to a gene: 8. Germline V gene sequence: CDR1 SQVTM, CDR2 ANQGSEA. Here the CDR3 DNA reads TGCAGCGTTGAAAGGGGACAGCCCCGGCAGCCCCAGCATTTT. This gives the protein CSVERGQPRQPQHF.

The rearrangement links TRBV27 to TRBJ2-5; no firm D call. This CDR3 is built from 12 residues. CDR1 is MNHEY, CDR2 SMNVEV, per germline (reference sequence). Trimming took 1 base from V and 4 from J, leaving 4 bases between them. CDR3: CASSLFGETQYF. The CDR3, as DNA: TGTGCCAGCAGTTTATTCGGAGAGACCCAGTACTTC.

This clone occurred a few times. V is TRBV5-4 and J is TRBJ2-6; D is possibly TRBD2 (7 bases). The V gene's germline CDR1 is SGHNT and CDR2 YYREEE (reference sequence). This CDR3 comprises 19 residues. Trimming took 5 bases from V and 0 from J, leaving 21 bases between them. The CDR3 coding sequence is TGTGCCAGCAGAAACACGACCGGGGGGCCCCCCTCTGGGGCCAACGTCCTGACTTTC. Protein sequence: CASRNTTGGPPSGANVLTF.

This sequence joins TRBV14 and TRBJ1-3, with 11 nucleotides matching TRBD1. Germline assignment: CDR1 SGHDN and CDR2 FVKESK. The CDR3 spans 15 residues. Trimming at V came to 5 bases and at J to 2 bases, leaving 2 bases not matched to a gene. The CDR3 protein is CASSLGQGAGNTIYF. CDR3 sequence (DNA): TGTGCCAGCAGCTTGGGACAGGGGGCTGGAAACACCATATATTTT.

The chain uses TRBV5-1 and TRBJ1-4; a possible D gene is TRBD1 (5 bases). Trimming left V 4 bases short and J 8 bases short, with 15 bases between. This CDR3 has 14 residues. Germline CDR1 reads SGHRS; CDR2 reads YFSETQ. CDR3 DNA sequence: TGCGCCAGCAGCGGTGGTGGGGGAGGCGAAAAACTGTTTTTT. Protein: CASSGGGGGEKLFF. The entire variable domain, with the rest obtained from reference TRBV5-1 and TRBJ1-4, is as follows: KAGVTQTPRYLIKTRGQQVTLSCSPISGHRSVSWYQQTPGQGLQFLFEYFSETQRNKGNFPGRFSGRQFSNSRSEMNVSTLELGDSALYLCASSGGGGGEKLFFGSGTQLSVL.

The gene calls are TRBV28 and TRBJ1-5; D not resolved. The CDR3 contains 16 residues. With 3 bases removed from V and 6 bases from J, the gap between germline ends came to 18 bases. From germline, CDR1 is MDHEN and CDR2 SYDVKM. Written as DNA, the CDR3 is TGTGCCAGCAGTTTCCCCTCGATGGTTAATAGTCAGCCCCAGCATTTT. Translation gives CASSFPSMVNSQPQHF.

This clone has only one observation. J is TRBJ2-4 and V is TRBV6-5; the match to TRBD1 covers 10 bases. V lost 6 bases, J lost 6 bases, and 2 bases stayed unmatched. CDR3 length: 13 amino acids. Per the germline V gene, CDR1 is MNHEY and CDR2 is SVGAGI. DNA of the CDR3: TGTGCCAGCAGGACAGGGGGCGGAAACATTCAGTACTTC. This sequence encodes CASRTGGGNIQYF.

This sequence joins TRBV19 and TRBJ2-2; D possibly corresponds to TRBD2 (6 bases). From germline, CDR1 is LNHDA and CDR2 SQIVND (reference sequence). V was pared by 3 bases and J by 0 bases, with 11 bases between. The CDR3 runs to 16 residues. The CDR3, as DNA: TGTGCCAGTAGTATGCTCCGGAGGGCGAACACCGGGGAGCTGTTTTTT. It translates to CASSMLRRANTGELFF.

DNA of the CDR3: TGTGCCATCAGTAGGACTAGCGAGTCTCGCACAGATACGCAGTATTTT. It is translated as CAISRTSESRTDTQYF. This sequence joins TRBV10-3 and TRBJ2-3; TRBD2 matches at 9 bases. CDR1 ENHRY and CDR2 SYGVKD come from the germline V gene. V gave up 5 bases and J gave up 1 base; unmatched junction bases: 7. The CDR3 loop spans 16 amino acids.